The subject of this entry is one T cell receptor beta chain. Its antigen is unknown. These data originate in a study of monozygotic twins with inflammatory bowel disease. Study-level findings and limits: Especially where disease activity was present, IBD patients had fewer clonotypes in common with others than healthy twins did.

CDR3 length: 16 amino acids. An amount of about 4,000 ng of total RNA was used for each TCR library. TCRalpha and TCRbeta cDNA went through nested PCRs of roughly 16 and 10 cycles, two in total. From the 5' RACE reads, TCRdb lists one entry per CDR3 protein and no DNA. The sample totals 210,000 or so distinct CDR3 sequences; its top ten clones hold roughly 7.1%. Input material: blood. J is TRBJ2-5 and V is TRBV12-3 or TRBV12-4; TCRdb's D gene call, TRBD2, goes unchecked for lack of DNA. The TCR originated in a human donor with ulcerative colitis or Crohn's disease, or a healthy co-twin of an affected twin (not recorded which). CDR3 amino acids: CASSPSPGLAQETQYF.